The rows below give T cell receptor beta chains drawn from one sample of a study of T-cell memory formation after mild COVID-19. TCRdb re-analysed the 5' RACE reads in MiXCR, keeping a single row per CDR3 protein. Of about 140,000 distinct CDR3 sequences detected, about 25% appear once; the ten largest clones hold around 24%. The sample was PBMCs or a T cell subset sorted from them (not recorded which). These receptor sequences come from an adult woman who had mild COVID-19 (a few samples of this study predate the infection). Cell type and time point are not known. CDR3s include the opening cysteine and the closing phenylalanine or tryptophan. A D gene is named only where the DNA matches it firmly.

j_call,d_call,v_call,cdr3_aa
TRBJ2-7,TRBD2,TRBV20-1,CSARDPLAGGSYEQYF
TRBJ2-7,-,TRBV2,CAFQGHSSYEQYF
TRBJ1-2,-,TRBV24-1,CATSDFNHYGYTF
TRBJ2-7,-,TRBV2,CASRRGGFEQYF
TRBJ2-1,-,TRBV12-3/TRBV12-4,CASSLGSPDEQFF
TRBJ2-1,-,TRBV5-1,CASSLAGPLDWGNEQFF
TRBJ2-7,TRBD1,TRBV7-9,CASSLGTGGFYEQYF
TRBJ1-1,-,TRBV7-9,CASSLQGITLNTEAFF
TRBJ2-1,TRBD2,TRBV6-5,CASSLSGLAGVSEQFF
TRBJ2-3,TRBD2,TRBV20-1,CSASPGTSGTDTQYF
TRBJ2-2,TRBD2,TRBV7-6,CASSPRLAGGLAGELFF
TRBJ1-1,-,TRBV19,CASSISAFTGNTEAFF
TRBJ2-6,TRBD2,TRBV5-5,CASSWGLAGDSGANVLTF
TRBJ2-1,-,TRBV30,CAWSPHPASGAGGNEQFF
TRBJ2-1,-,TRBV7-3,CASSRKIQDNEQFF
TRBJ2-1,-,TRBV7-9,CASSLLGTEQFF
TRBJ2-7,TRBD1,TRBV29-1,CSVGTGQGYEQYF
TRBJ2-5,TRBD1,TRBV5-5,CASSRTTGQGLQETQYF
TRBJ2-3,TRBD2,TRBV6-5,CASSYRLAGATDTQYF
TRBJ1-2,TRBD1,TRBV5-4,CASSSTGDFYGYTF
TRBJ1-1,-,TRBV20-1,CSAQQGPLRLTEAFF
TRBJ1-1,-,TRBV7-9,CASSPWNTEAFF
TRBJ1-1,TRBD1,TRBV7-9,CASSSHPDRGNTEAFF
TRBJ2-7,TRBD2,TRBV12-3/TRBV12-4,CASSRDASSGSYYEQYF
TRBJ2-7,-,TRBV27,CASSSRVGVEQYF
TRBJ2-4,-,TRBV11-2,CASSLVQGPPDIQYF
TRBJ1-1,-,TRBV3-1,CASSQVQETGYTEAFF
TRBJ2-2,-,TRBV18,CASSDSRTENTGELFF
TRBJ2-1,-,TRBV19,CASSIERPISNEQFF
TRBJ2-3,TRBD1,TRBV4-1,CASSQAGQGEGTDTQYF
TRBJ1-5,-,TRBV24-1,CATSVGGGQPQHF
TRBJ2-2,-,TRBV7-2,CASSQERYTGELFF
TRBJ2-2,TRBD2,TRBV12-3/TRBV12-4,CASSPSGGPNTGELFF
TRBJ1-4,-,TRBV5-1,CASSLRRADEKLFF
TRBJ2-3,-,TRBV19,CASSSTQQTSTDTQYF
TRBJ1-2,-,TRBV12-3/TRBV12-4,CASSLGHANYGYTF
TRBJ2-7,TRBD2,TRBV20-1,CSARERLAGPYEQYF
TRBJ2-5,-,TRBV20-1,CSASPAGERETQYF
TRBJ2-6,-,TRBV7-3,CASSLLEGANSGANVLTF
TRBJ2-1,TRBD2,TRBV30,CAWTWTSPGAEQFF
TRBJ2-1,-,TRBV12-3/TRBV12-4,CASTPGPSADNEQFF
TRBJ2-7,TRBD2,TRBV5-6,CASSWDGGGYEQYF
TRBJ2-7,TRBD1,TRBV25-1,CASRGTASYEQYF
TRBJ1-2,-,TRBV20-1,CSARDQYDRFHGYTF
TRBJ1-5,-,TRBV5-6,CASSLAGRQPQHF
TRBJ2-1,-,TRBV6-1,CASSDGRREQFF
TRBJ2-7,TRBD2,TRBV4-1,CASSQSSGVSYEQYF
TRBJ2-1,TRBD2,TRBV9,CASSVGLAGSRGENNEQFF
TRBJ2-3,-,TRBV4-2,CASSQEGGHFRTDTQYF
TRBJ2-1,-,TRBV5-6,CASGKSSYNEQFF
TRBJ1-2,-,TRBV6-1,CASNPRGSYGYTF
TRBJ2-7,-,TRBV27,CASNPQGSGAFYEQYF